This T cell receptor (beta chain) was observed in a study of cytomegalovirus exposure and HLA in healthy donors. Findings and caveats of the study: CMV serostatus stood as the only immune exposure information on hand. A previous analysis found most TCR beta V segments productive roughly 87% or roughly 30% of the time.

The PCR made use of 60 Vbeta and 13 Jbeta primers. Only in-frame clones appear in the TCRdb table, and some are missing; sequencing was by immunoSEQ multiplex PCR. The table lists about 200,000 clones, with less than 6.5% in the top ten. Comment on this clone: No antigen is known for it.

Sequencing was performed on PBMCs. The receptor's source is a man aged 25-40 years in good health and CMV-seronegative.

Here the CDR3 reads CASSTSGAPYNEQFF. Written as DNA, the CDR3 is TGTGCCAGCAGCACAAGCGGGGCACCCTACAATGAGCAGTTCTTC. The chain couples TRBV7-8 to TRBJ2-1; 7 nucleotides align to TRBD2. CDR3 length: 15 amino acids. Trimming removed 5 bases from V and 2 bases from J; junction bases left unmatched: 6. CDR1 SGHVS and CDR2 FQNEAQ come from the germline V gene.